These 11 T cell receptor beta chains were sequenced from one sample in a study of T cell changes during pregnancy in multiple sclerosis. The table came from immunoSEQ multiplex PCR; TCRdb's copy has only in-frame clones and leaves some out. This sample has 13,000 or so clones, with roughly 90% found just once. The sample in question was CD8+ T cells from peripheral blood mononuclear cells, obtained in the first trimester of pregnancy. These receptor sequences come from a female donor with multiple sclerosis, enrolled in a pregnancy study.

The chain joins TRBV19 to TRBJ2-7, with D perhaps matching TRBD2 (5 bases). The CDR3 is made up of 15 amino acids. V lost 5 bases to trimming and J lost 6 bases, with 20 bases between them. The V gene's germline CDR1 is LNHDA and CDR2 SQIVND (reference sequence). The CDR3 bases are TGTGCCAGTAGTCCTCTCCCCGGGAATCCGACCGAGCAGTACTTC. Translation gives CASSPLPGNPTEQYF.

This sequence joins TRBV6-5 and TRBJ1-6, with TRBD1 identical over 9 bases. Germline assignment: CDR1 MNHEY and CDR2 SVGAGI. After removal of 6 bases from V and 7 bases from J, the junction contained 7 bases not matched to a gene. The CDR3 is 15 residues long. DNA for the CDR3: TGTGCCAGCAGCGGGACAGGGCTTTGGAATTCACCCCTCCACTTT. This sequence encodes CASSGTGLWNSPLHF.

CDR3 nucleotide sequence: TGTGCCAGCAGCGTATGGAGGTCTGGGGACTATGGCTACACCTTC. Translation: CASSVWRSGDYGYTF. The chain is built from TRBV9 and TRBJ1-2; D call uncertain. V was pared by 1 base and J by 3 bases, with 13 bases between. Germline loops: CDR1 SGDLS, CDR2 YYNGEE. The CDR3 runs to 15 residues.

The rearrangement joins TRBV5-1 to TRBJ1-2, with 9 bases matching TRBD1. After removal of 4 bases from V and 7 bases from J, the junction contained 11 bases not matched to a gene. The CDR3 is 15 amino acids. CDR1 and CDR2 (germline): SGHRS, YFSETQ. The DNA for the CDR3 is TGCGCCAGCAGCCGAGCTTCCGGGACAGGGATTGGCTACACCTTC. This encodes CASSRASGTGIGYTF.

This rearrangement joins TRBV20-1 to TRBJ2-3; D is undetermined. The germline CDR1 and CDR2 sequences are DFQATT and SNEGSKA (reference sequence). With 5 bases removed from V and 7 bases from J, the gap between germline ends came to 7 bases. The CDR3 has 10 amino acids. CDR3 coding DNA: TGCAGTGCTGTAGAGTATACGCAGTATTTT. The encoded protein is CSAVEYTQYF.

As regards this clone: A much more abundant neighbour one base away suggests this may be a read error. Additional DNA sequences in this sample encode the identical CDR3. The chain uses TRBV6-4 and TRBJ2-3; 11 bases match TRBD2. The V segment lost 0 bases and the J segment 6 bases; nucleotides outside the gene matches: 2. The CDR3 length is 15 residues. In germline, CDR1 is MRHNA, CDR2 SNTAGT. CDR3 loop: CASSDSSGGADTQYF. CDR3 nucleotide sequence: TGTGCCAGCAGTGACTCTAGCGGGGGGGCGGATACGCAGTATTTT.

The chain recombines TRBV11-2 with TRBJ2-7; 8 bases are a match to TRBD1. Trimming cost V 3 bases and J 4 bases; bases outside gene matches: 11. The germline CDR1 and CDR2 sequences are SGHAT and FQNNGV. The CDR3 has 16 amino acids. CDR3 DNA: TGTGCCAGCAGCTTTGGTGCCGGGACAGGCTATTACGAGCAGTACTTC. The encoded protein is CASSFGAGTGYYEQYF.

This clone was seen just once. V is TRBV4-1 and J is TRBJ2-2; TRBD2 aligns across 8 bases. The trim removed 0 bases at V and 2 bases at J, leaving 5 bases unmatched. The CDR3 has 17 amino acids. Per germline, CDR1 MGHRA and CDR2 YSYEKL. The CDR3 sequence is CASSQEASGGNTGELFF. In DNA, the CDR3 is TGCGCCAGCAGCCAAGAGGCCAGCGGGGGAAACACCGGGGAGCTGTTTTTT.

The rearrangement joins TRBV28 to TRBJ2-2; D perhaps matches TRBD1 (5 bases). Germline CDR1 reads MDHEN; CDR2 reads SYDVKM. V lost 6 bases and J lost 6, with 14 bases in between. This CDR3 contains 14 residues. This chain's CDR3 is CASRPQGRAGELFF. CDR3 bases: TGTGCCAGCAGACCTCAGGGTAGGGCCGGGGAGCTGTTTTTT.

This sequence joins TRBV9 and TRBJ1-2; D perhaps matches TRBD1 (5 bases). V dropped 3 bases and J dropped 8 bases, with 17 bases sitting between them. The CDR3 covers 14 residues. Germline-derived CDR1 and CDR2 are SGDLS and YYNGEE. The CDR3 bases are TGTGCCAGCAGCGCGTGGGGGGATATACGCGGCTACACCTTC. Translation: CASSAWGDIRGYTF.

The chain couples TRBV9 to TRBJ2-1; 11 bases are a match to TRBD2. CDR3 length: 18 amino acids. Germline V gives CDR1 SGDLS, CDR2 YYNGEE. V shed 5 bases and J 4 bases; nucleotides not matched to a gene: 14. The CDR3 region is CASSDLYTSGGIYNEQFF. The CDR3 bases are TGTGCCAGCAGTGATCTTTATACTAGCGGGGGAATTTACAATGAGCAGTTCTTC.